One and the same sample provided the 4 T cell receptor beta chains below, sequenced in a study of radiotherapy plus CTLA-4 blockade in lung cancer. Assay: immunoSEQ multiplex PCR; the TCRdb copy retains only in-frame clones and omits some. The table lists 40,000 to 45,000 clones, more than 65% of them singletons. Sample: peripheral blood, taken from a patient treated with radiotherapy plus ipilimumab. The receptors shown here come from a human donor with non-small cell lung cancer who had stable disease on radiotherapy plus ipilimumab.

This chain links TRBV7-9 with TRBJ1-1, with D perhaps TRBD1 (5 bases). V lost 8 bases, J lost 4 bases, and 20 bases lay in between. The germline CDR1 and CDR2 sequences are SEHNR and FQNEAQ (reference sequence). The CDR3 is 15 amino acids. The CDR3 coding sequence is TGTGCCAGCTCCAAGATCCTTGGGGGGAGCACTGAAGCTTTCTTT. Encoded protein: CASSKILGGSTEAFF.

The genes are TRBV19 and TRBJ1-1; the D gene is possibly TRBD1 (5 bases). Germline CDR1 LNHDA, CDR2 SQIVND (reference sequence). The CDR3 covers 15 residues. Trimming left V 9 bases short and J 3 bases short, with 20 bases between. The CDR3 loop is CASRPDTLTYTEAFF. The CDR3 nucleotides are TGTGCCAGCAGACCGGACACCTTAACATACACTGAAGCTTTCTTT.

The chain links TRBV27 to TRBJ2-2; no reliable D call. The germline V and J ends were trimmed by 0 bases and 8 bases, with 4 bases remaining between them. CDR1 is MNHEY, CDR2 SMNVEV, per germline (reference sequence). The CDR3 loop spans 12 amino acids. The CDR3: CASSLSRGELFF. In DNA form, the CDR3 reads TGTGCCAGCAGTTTATCCAGAGGGGAGCTGTTTTTT.

The V and J genes are TRBV5-1 and TRBJ2-1, with 7 positions matching TRBD2. The CDR3 extends over 16 amino acids. Germline CDR1 is SGHRS and CDR2 is YFSETQ. Trimming at V came to 0 bases and at J to 2 bases, leaving 5 bases not matched to a gene. In nucleotides, the CDR3 is TGCGCCAGCAGCTTGGGGGCTAGCGGCACCTACAATGAGCAGTTCTTC. Its protein product is CASSLGASGTYNEQFF.